These T cell receptor beta chains were read from a single sample in a study of graft-versus-host responses after intestinal transplantation. Only in-frame clones appear in the TCRdb table, and some are missing; sequencing was by immunoSEQ multiplex PCR. Of 15,000 to 20,000 clones listed, around 38% were seen once; the top ten hold around 0.84%. Sequences were derived from alloreactive CD4+ T cells from a mixed lymphocyte reaction culture, sampled before intestinal transplant. All receptors come from a human patient who received an intestinal transplant. The CDR3 runs from the conserved cysteine through the conserved F or W. The D gene is left open where the match is weak. The size entry is marked missing in some rows and otherwise reads once, few, many or a size class.

d_call j_call clone_size cdr3_length v_call cdr3_aa cdr3_nt
- TRBJ2-3 - 14 TRBV11-3 CASSARSYPNTQYF TGTGCCAGCAGCGCCCGGTCCTACCCCAATACGCAGTATTTT
TRBD2 TRBJ2-7 few 13 TRBV10-3 CAIRPQRGNEQYF TGTGCCATCAGACCCCAGCGGGGGAACGAGCAGTACTTC
- TRBJ2-7 - 13 TRBV19 CASSSRGIYEQYF TGTGCCAGTAGTAGTCGGGGGATCTACGAGCAGTACTTC
- TRBJ1-2 - 13 TRBV6-5 CASSERSNYGYTF TGTGCCAGCAGTGAAAGAAGTAACTATGGCTACACCTTC
- TRBJ1-4 few 15 TRBV2 CASSRDRPIGEKLFF TGTGCCAGCAGTCGGGACCGGCCTATAGGGGAAAAACTGTTTTTT
TRBD1 TRBJ1-2 few 13 TRBV11-3 CASSGRDRGGYTF TGTGCCAGCAGCGGCCGGGACAGGGGAGGCTACACCTTC
- TRBJ1-5 few 15 TRBV19 CASSIVPGGGQPQHF TGTGCCAGTAGTATAGTTCCTGGGGGCGGTCAGCCCCAGCATTTT
- TRBJ2-7 - 12 TRBV5-6 CASSLGRDKEDF TGTGCCAGCAGCTTGGGTCGGGACAAGGAGGACTTC
- TRBJ1-1 - 15 TRBV14 CASSPTVFLNTEAFF TGTGCCAGCAGCCCTACAGTTTTCTTGAACACTGAAGCTTTCTTT
- TRBJ2-3 few 14 TRBV25-1 CASSESASTDTQYF TGTGCCAGCAGTGAGTCAGCTAGCACAGATACGCAGTATTTT
TRBD1 TRBJ2-4 few 15 TRBV5-6 CASSYPGGAENIQYF TGTGCCAGCAGCTACCCAGGGGGCGCAGAAAACATTCAGTACTTC
- TRBJ1-2 few 14 TRBV11-2 CASSQPASNYGYTF TGTGCCAGCAGCCAACCTGCCTCAAACTATGGCTACACCTTC
TRBD1 TRBJ1-2 - 14 TRBV19 CASSIWTGEYGYTF TGTGCCAGTAGTATTTGGACAGGGGAATATGGCTACACCTTC
TRBD2 TRBJ2-7 few 16 TRBV5-1 CASSNILAGESYEQYF TGCGCCAGCAGCAATATTCTTGCGGGAGAATCCTACGAGCAGTACTTC
TRBD1 TRBJ1-1 few 18 TRBV4-2 CASSQDRRTGATDTEAFF TGTGCCAGCAGCCAAGATCGACGGACAGGGGCGACAGACACTGAAGCTTTCTTT
TRBD1 TRBJ2-7 - 15 TRBV18 CASSPPNRGLYEQYF TGTGCCAGCTCACCACCGAACAGGGGCCTATACGAGCAGTACTTC
- TRBJ1-3 - 12 TRBV6-1 CASSELGHTIYF TGTGCCAGCAGTGAACTCGGACACACCATATATTTT
TRBD1 TRBJ1-2 - 14 TRBV27 CASSLDRGHYGYTF TGTGCCAGCAGTTTAGACAGGGGACACTATGGCTACACCTTC
TRBD1 TRBJ2-7 few 16 TRBV18 CASSPPSGGYSYEQYF TGTGCCAGCTCACCACCGTCAGGGGGCTACTCCTACGAGCAGTACTTC
- TRBJ2-1 few 15 TRBV4-1 CASSQGYQRYNEQFF TGCGCCAGCAGCCAAGGCTACCAGCGCTACAATGAGCAGTTCTTC
- TRBJ2-5 - 16 TRBV5-1 CASSYTTIGLQETQYF TGCGCCAGCAGCTACACCACAATTGGACTACAAGAGACCCAGTACTTC
TRBD2 TRBJ2-3 - 15 TRBV7-3 CASSPSGGASDTQYF TGTGCCAGCAGCCCCAGCGGGGGGGCCTCAGATACGCAGTATTTT
- TRBJ1-5 - 14 TRBV12-2 CASRLGRGNQPQHF TGTGCAAGTCGCCTCGGACGGGGCAATCAGCCCCAGCATTTT
- TRBJ1-2 few 14 TRBV5-1 CASSPHDRNYGYTF TGCGCCAGCAGCCCTCACGACAGAAACTATGGCTACACCTTC
TRBD2 TRBJ2-7 few 18 TRBV27 CASSLRPLGGGGVKEQYF TGTGCCAGCAGTTTAAGACCCCTCGGGGGCGGGGGGGTTAAGGAGCAGTACTTC
- TRBJ1-4 - 17 TRBV7-8 CASSFPRRGTTNEKLFF TGTGCCAGCAGCTTCCCTCGGCGGGGTACAACTAATGAAAAACTGTTTTTT
- TRBJ2-6 few 18 TRBV15 CATSRGDGRGSGANVLTF TGTGCCACCAGCAGAGGCGACGGCCGGGGCTCTGGGGCCAACGTCCTGACTTTC
- TRBJ1-4 medium-sized 14 TRBV6-5 CASAGEGGNEKLFF TGTGCCAGCGCAGGGGAAGGGGGTAATGAAAAACTGTTTTTT
- TRBJ1-2 - 13 TRBV6-6 CASSQVRGLGYTF TGTGCCAGCAGTCAAGTCCGGGGGCTTGGCTACACCTTC
TRBD1 TRBJ1-6 few 14 TRBV18 CASSTRGENSPLHF TGTGCCAGCTCAACCAGGGGGGAAAATTCACCCCTCCACTTT
- TRBJ2-7 - 13 TRBV18 CASSFGIPDEQYF TGTGCCAGCTCCTTCGGAATTCCGGACGAGCAGTACTTC
- TRBJ2-3 - 13 TRBV7-7 CASSRLPPDTQYF TGTGCCAGCAGTCGCCTCCCCCCAGATACGCAGTATTTT
- TRBJ2-1 - 11 TRBV29-1 CSVRSLNEQFF TGCAGCGTTAGAAGTCTCAATGAGCAGTTCTTC